These T cell receptor beta chains were read from a single sample in a study of T cells in Graves' hyperthyroidism and ophthalmopathy. TCRdb reprocessed the multiplex PCR reads with MiXCR, giving one entry per CDR3 protein. The sample gives around 340,000 distinct CDR3 sequences, about a sixth of which show up once; roughly 35% is in the top ten. Sequencing was carried out using blood. The receptors shown here come from a woman under 40 with Graves' hyperthyroidism that later progressed to Graves' ophthalmopathy. The CDR3 runs from the conserved cysteine through the conserved F or W. The D gene is left open where the match is weak. Size tells how often a clone was seen (once, few, many) or the class of an expanded clone, and some rows leave it out.

d_call,v_call,j_call,cdr3_length,clone_size,cdr3_nt,cdr3_aa
NA,TRBV6-1,TRBJ2-2,17,many,TGTGCCAGCAGTGAGATTCCCGCGGGAATGAACACCGGGGAGCTGTTTTTT,CASSEIPAGMNTGELFF
NA,TRBV7-3,TRBJ2-7,12,many,TGTGCCAGCAGCCCAAGAATGGACGAGCAGTACTTC,CASSPRMDEQYF
NA,TRBV28,TRBJ1-2,12,few,TGTGCCAGCAGTGACAGGCAATATGGCTACACCTTC,CASSDRQYGYTF
TRBD2,TRBV19,TRBJ2-1,17,many,TGTGCCAGTAGTCCCATCGGACTAGCGGCTATCTACAATGAGCAGTTCTTC,CASSPIGLAAIYNEQFF
TRBD2,TRBV28,TRBJ2-1,15,many,TGTGCCAGCAGCTGGGGTCCTAGCGGCAGGAATGAGCAGTTCTTC,CASSWGPSGRNEQFF
NA,TRBV4-1,TRBJ2-5,15,few,TGCGCCAGCAGCCAAGCGGTACAGGGTATTGAGGCCCAGTACTTC,CASSQAVQGIEAQYF
NA,TRBV12-3/TRBV12-4,TRBJ2-3,15,many,TGTGCCAGCAGTTCTTCCGAGAGGGGAAAAGATACGCAGTATTTT,CASSSSERGKDTQYF
TRBD1,TRBV5-1,TRBJ2-7,15,NA,TGTGCCAGCAGCCCAGGGCTGGGACAGGGGTACGAGCAGTACTTC,CASSPGLGQGYEQYF
NA,TRBV5-1,TRBJ2-3,11,many,TGCGCCAGCAGCTCGGCAGATACGCAGTATTTT,CASSSADTQYF
NA,TRBV25-1,TRBJ2-1,20,NA,TGTGCCAGCAGTGATCAGGCCACCCCCGGACTATCGGCCCAAACATGGGAGCAGTTCTTC,CASSDQATPGLSAQTWEQFF
NA,TRBV4-1,TRBJ1-1,14,NA,TGCGCCAGCAGCCAAGGTGGCTTCGTATCGGGAGCTTTCTTT,CASSQGGFVSGAFF
TRBD1,TRBV3-1,TRBJ1-2,15,many,TGTGCCAGCAGCCAATCGGGACAGGCTAACTATGGCTACACCTTC,CASSQSGQANYGYTF
NA,TRBV19,TRBJ1-6,13,many,TGTGCCAGTAGCCCCGAGGGAAGATCACCCCTCCACTTT,CASSPEGRSPLHF
TRBD1,TRBV19,TRBJ1-1,18,many,TGTGCCAGTACCTCAGACGGGACAGGGATCCTCTTGAACACTGAAGCTTTCTTT,CASTSDGTGILLNTEAFF
NA,TRBV2,TRBJ2-7,15,NA,TGTGCCAGCAGGGCTGGGGTAGCGGCTCTATACGAGCAGTACTTC,CASRAGVAALYEQYF
TRBD1,TRBV18,TRBJ2-3,13,few,TGTGCCAGCTCACCGGGGACAGAAGATACGCAGTATTTT,CASSPGTEDTQYF
NA,TRBV2,TRBJ2-7,15,NA,TGTGCCAGCAGCCCCACCCCCTCGGGGAGAGGCGAGCAGTACTTC,CASSPTPSGRGEQYF
TRBD1,TRBV6-1,TRBJ1-1,12,many,TGTGCCAGCAGCGGACAGGGACTTGAAGCTTTCTTT,CASSGQGLEAFF
TRBD2,TRBV6-5,TRBJ2-3,15,many,TGTGCCAGCAGTTACCGGGGGGGGCCCACAGATACGCAGTATTTT,CASSYRGGPTDTQYF
NA,TRBV5-1,TRBJ1-1,15,many,TGCGCCAGCAGCTTGGCGGCACAGGGGAACACTGAAGCTTTCTTT,CASSLAAQGNTEAFF
NA,TRBV6-5,TRBJ1-1,12,many,TGTGCCAGCAGTCTCAGTAATGCTGAAGCTTTCTTT,CASSLSNAEAFF
NA,TRBV14,TRBJ2-5,15,many,TGTGCCAGCAGCCATATGCAGGGAAATCAAGAGACCCAGTACTTC,CASSHMQGNQETQYF
TRBD2,TRBV7-2,TRBJ2-1,14,many,TGTGCCAGCAGTTACCCGCCTAGCGGGGCGGGGCAGTTCTTC,CASSYPPSGAGQFF
NA,TRBV29-1,TRBJ1-6,12,many,TGCAGCGTTGGGGAATATAATTCACCCCTCCACTTT,CSVGEYNSPLHF
TRBD2,TRBV7-8,TRBJ2-3,22,many,TGTGCCAGCAGCAGCCGCCAATTGGGACTAGATTCCGGCCTTCGGTTGACAGATACGCAGTATTTT,CASSSRQLGLDSGLRLTDTQYF
NA,TRBV6-1,TRBJ2-2,13,many,TGTGCCAGCAGGCAGGGTATTCCCGGGGAGCTGTTTTTT,CASRQGIPGELFF
TRBD1,TRBV2,TRBJ2-4,16,many,TGTGCCAGCAACCTGGGACAGGGATTAGCCAAAAACATTCAGTACTTC,CASNLGQGLAKNIQYF
NA,TRBV30,TRBJ1-1,12,many,TGTGCCTGGGACAAGGCCAGCACTGAAGCTTTCTTT,CAWDKASTEAFF
TRBD1,TRBV12-3/TRBV12-4,TRBJ2-5,13,many,TGTGCCAGCAGTGACAGGGCCGAAGAGACCCAGTACTTC,CASSDRAEETQYF
TRBD1,TRBV27,TRBJ2-7,16,many,TGTGCCAGCAGTACCCTTCGGACAGGAAAACCCTACGAGCAGTACTTC,CASSTLRTGKPYEQYF
TRBD1,TRBV12-3/TRBV12-4,TRBJ1-6,13,once,TGTGCCAGCAGTGGACAGGTAGCAAATTCCCTCCACTTT,CASSGQVANSLHF
TRBD2,TRBV5-1,TRBJ2-5,14,NA,TGCGCCAGCAGCACAAGCGGGGGGGATGAGACCCAGTACTTC,CASSTSGGDETQYF
NA,TRBV7-9,TRBJ2-5,12,many,TGTGCCAGCAGCGACACTCAAGGGACCCAGTACTTC,CASSDTQGTQYF
NA,TRBV7-8,TRBJ2-7,13,many,TGTGCCAGCAGCTTATCCCCACGCAACGGGCAGTACTTC,CASSLSPRNGQYF
TRBD2,TRBV5-1,TRBJ2-1,16,NA,TGCGCCAGCAGCTTGGGGACTAGCGGGGTCTACAATGAGCAGTTCTTC,CASSLGTSGVYNEQFF
TRBD2,TRBV4-1,TRBJ2-7,16,many,TGCGCCAGCAGCCTACATACGGGGACGGGGGGATACGAGCAGTACTTC,CASSLHTGTGGYEQYF
NA,TRBV6-1,TRBJ2-7,10,many,TGTGCCATGGGTGGGGGCGAGCAGTACTTC,CAMGGGEQYF
NA,TRBV4-1,TRBJ1-2,16,few,TGCGCCAGCAGCCAAGTCCCGGCGTGGCACCTCTATGGCTACACCTTC,CASSQVPAWHLYGYTF
NA,TRBV6-2/TRBV6-3,TRBJ1-1,17,many,TGTGCCAGCACCCGGGGGCGGCCAGGCGCCCTGAACACTGAAGCTTTCTTT,CASTRGRPGALNTEAFF
NA,TRBV5-1,TRBJ1-3,14,few,TGCGCCAGCAGCCTCGGGACATCTGGAAACACCATATATTTT,CASSLGTSGNTIYF
TRBD1,TRBV7-9,TRBJ2-5,16,many,TGTGCCAGCAGCACCCCAGGGGGCTCATTTGGAGAGACCCAGTACTTC,CASSTPGGSFGETQYF
NA,TRBV12-3/TRBV12-4,TRBJ1-5,13,many,TGTGCCAGCAGCCCGGGACGCAATCAGCCCCAGCATTTT,CASSPGRNQPQHF
NA,TRBV19,TRBJ1-1,13,few,TGTGCCAGTAGTATAGATCCAGGGCTCTACGCTTTCTTT,CASSIDPGLYAFF
TRBD1,TRBV11-2,TRBJ2-5,14,many,TGTGCCAGCAGCGAGGGACAGGGCGGAGAGACCCAGTACTTC,CASSEGQGGETQYF
NA,TRBV12-3/TRBV12-4,TRBJ2-7,14,many,TGTGCCAGCAGTGCAGGAGGGCTTGCATACGAGCAGTACTTC,CASSAGGLAYEQYF
NA,TRBV3-1,TRBJ2-5,15,NA,TGTGCCAGCAGCCAAGGGGCCGGGGCCGCCGAGACCCAGTACTTC,CASSQGAGAAETQYF
NA,TRBV7-9,TRBJ2-2,16,many,TGTGCCAGCAGCTTAGCGTCTGTAGGGGGGACCGGGGAGCTGTTTTTT,CASSLASVGGTGELFF
TRBD1,TRBV4-1,TRBJ2-5,15,many,TGCGCCAGCAGCATCGTGACAGGGGGCCAAGAGACCCAGTACTTC,CASSIVTGGQETQYF
TRBD1,TRBV6-1,TRBJ1-2,14,many,TGTGCCAGCAGTACCGGGACAGGGGACTATGGCTACACCTTC,CASSTGTGDYGYTF
NA,TRBV5-1,TRBJ1-2,18,many,TGCGCCAGCAGCTTGGCCTTGCGGTCCGGGACAACTAACTATGGCTACACCTTC,CASSLALRSGTTNYGYTF
NA,TRBV2,TRBJ2-1,14,many,TGTGCCAGCACCAAGGGACGGGGGTCAGATGAGCAGTTCTTC,CASTKGRGSDEQFF
NA,TRBV11-2,TRBJ2-5,15,many,TGTGCCAGCAGCCCGGCGGTAAGGGTACAAGAGACCCAGTACTTC,CASSPAVRVQETQYF
NA,TRBV28,TRBJ1-1,11,many,TGTGCCAGTACTGACAGCACTGAAGCTTTCTTT,CASTDSTEAFF
TRBD2,TRBV2,TRBJ2-1,14,many,TGTGCCAGCAGGGGGACTAGCGGGAACAATGAGCAGTTCTTC,CASRGTSGNNEQFF
NA,TRBV5-5,TRBJ2-7,11,few,TGTACCAGCAGCTCATACTACGAGCAGTACTTC,CTSSSYYEQYF
TRBD2,TRBV5-1,TRBJ2-1,16,few,TGCGCCAGCAGCTCAACCCCGGGGGGTGACTACAATGAGCAGTTCTTC,CASSSTPGGDYNEQFF